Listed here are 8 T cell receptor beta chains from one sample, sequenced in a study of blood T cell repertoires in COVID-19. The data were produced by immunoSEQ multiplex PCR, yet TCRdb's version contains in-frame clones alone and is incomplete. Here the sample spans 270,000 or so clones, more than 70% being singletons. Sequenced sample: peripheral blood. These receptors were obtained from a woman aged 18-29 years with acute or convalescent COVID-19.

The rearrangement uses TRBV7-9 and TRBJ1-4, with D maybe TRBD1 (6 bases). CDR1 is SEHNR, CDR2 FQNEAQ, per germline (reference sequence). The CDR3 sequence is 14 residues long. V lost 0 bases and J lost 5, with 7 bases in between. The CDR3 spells CASSLAQGNEKLFF. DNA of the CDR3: TGTGCCAGCAGCTTAGCACAGGGAAATGAAAAACTGTTTTTT. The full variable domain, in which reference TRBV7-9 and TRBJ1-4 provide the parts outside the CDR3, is DTGVSQNPRHKITKRGQNVTFRCDPISEHNRLYWYRQTLGQGPEFLTYFQNEAQLEKSRLLSDRFSAERPKGSFSTLEIQRTEQGDSAMYLCASSLAQGNEKLFFGSGTQLSVL.

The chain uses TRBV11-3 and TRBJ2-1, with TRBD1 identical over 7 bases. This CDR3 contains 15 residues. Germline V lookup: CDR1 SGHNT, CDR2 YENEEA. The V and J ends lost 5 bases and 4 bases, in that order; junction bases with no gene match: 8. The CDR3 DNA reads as TGTGCCAGCAGCCCGACGGACAGGCAATACAATGAGCAGTTCTTC. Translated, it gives CASSPTDRQYNEQFF.

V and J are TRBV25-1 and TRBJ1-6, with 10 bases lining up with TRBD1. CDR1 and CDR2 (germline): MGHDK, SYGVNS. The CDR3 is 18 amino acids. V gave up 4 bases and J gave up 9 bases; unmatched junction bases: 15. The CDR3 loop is CASSGRGSGQGVFSPLHF. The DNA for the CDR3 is TGTGCCAGCAGTGGGCGAGGCTCTGGACAGGGGGTATTTTCACCCCTCCACTTT.

This chain's CDR3 is CASSLTPGQDTEAFF. CDR3 nucleotide sequence: TGTGCCAGCAGCTTGACCCCGGGACAGGACACTGAAGCTTTCTTT. This chain joins TRBV7-9 and TRBJ1-1, with TRBD1 matching 8 bases. V was clipped by 3 bases and J by 3 bases; unmatched bases: 6. CDR1 is SEHNR and CDR2 is FQNEAQ in the germline V gene (reference sequence). CDR3 length: 15 amino acids.

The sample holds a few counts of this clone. The CDR3 bases are TGTGCCAGCAGTTACTCCAGGGGCTCATCGATGTATGGCTACACCTTC. It is translated as CASSYSRGSSMYGYTF. V and J are TRBV6-5 and TRBJ1-2; D may be TRBD1 (6 bases). V lost 0 bases and J 5 bases, leaving 16 bases between the germline ends. This CDR3 comprises 16 residues. CDR1 and CDR2 from the germline V gene are MNHEY and SVGAGI.

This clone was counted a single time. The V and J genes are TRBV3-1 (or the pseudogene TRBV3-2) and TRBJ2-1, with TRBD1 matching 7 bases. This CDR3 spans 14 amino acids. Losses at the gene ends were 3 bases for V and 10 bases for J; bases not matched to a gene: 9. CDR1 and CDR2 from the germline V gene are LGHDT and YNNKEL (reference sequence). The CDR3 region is CASSHVEGAGEQFF. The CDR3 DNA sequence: TGTGCCAGCAGCCACGTTGAGGGGGCAGGGGAGCAGTTCTTC.

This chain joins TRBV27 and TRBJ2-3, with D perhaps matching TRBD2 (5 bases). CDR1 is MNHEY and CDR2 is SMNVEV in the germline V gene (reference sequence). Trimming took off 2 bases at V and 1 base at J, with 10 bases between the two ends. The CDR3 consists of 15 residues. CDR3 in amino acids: CASSLGRAGTDTQYF. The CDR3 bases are TGTGCCAGCAGTTTAGGGCGGGCCGGCACAGATACGCAGTATTTT.

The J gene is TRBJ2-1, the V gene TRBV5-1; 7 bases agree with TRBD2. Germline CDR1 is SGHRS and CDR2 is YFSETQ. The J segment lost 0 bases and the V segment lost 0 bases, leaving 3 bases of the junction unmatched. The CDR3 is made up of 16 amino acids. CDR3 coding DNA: TGCGCCAGCAGCTTGGGCGGCGGGAGCTCCTACAATGAGCAGTTCTTC. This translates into CASSLGGGSSYNEQFF.